Listed below are T cell receptor beta chains from one sample, sequenced in a study of human T cells and chemical hapten exposure. TCRdb re-analysed the RACE reads in MiXCR, keeping a single row per CDR3 protein. The repertoire holds roughly 380,000 distinct CDR3 sequences, with about 6.9% as singletons. The source material was whole blood, sampled in connection with sensitization to the hapten diphenylcyclopropenone (DPC). The source of these receptors is a woman under 30 with alopecia areata. Some clones in this sample may be carry-over from other donors' samples. CDR3s include the opening cysteine and the closing phenylalanine or tryptophan. D genes are given only for firm matches. The size of a clone is reported for some rows only, either as once, few or many, or as a class for expanded clones.

d_gene | abundance | v_gene | CDR3aa
. | . | TRBV21-1 | CASSAQGAEYTEAFF
. | . | TRBV7-9 | CASSLGRALEQFF
. | few | TRBV5-6 | CASSYPLSVETGEQFF
. | many | TRBV15 | CATSSKRGQVDTQYF
TRBD1 | . | TRBV5-5 | CASSGLGQGASQPQHF
. | . | TRBV2 | CASSEALSGTPNF
. | . | TRBV9 | CASSAGQGRFAEQYF
. | few | TRBV6-2/TRBV6-3 | CASSYFGAGRSNQPQHF
. | many | TRBV7-8 | CASSLLKFLVDYNEQFF
. | many | TRBV3-1 | CASSQGSGLGQPQHF
TRBD2 | . | TRBV7-9 | CASSPKRGRGDEQFF
. | . | TRBV6-5 | CASSYGRGVDTQYF
TRBD1 | many | TRBV27 | CASSFPTGERAGNTIYF
. | few | TRBV13 | CASSLGRARDTEAFF
. | . | TRBV9 | CASSVGQQSYEQYF
. | many | TRBV6-1 | CASSGRGASYEQYF
TRBD1 | . | TRBV7-9 | CASSGTGQETQYF
. | few | TRBV6-5 | CASRETGSSGYEQYF
. | many | TRBV6-2/TRBV6-3 | CASSGLYEQYF
TRBD1 | few | TRBV29-1 | CSVAVRGPAYTGELFF
TRBD1 | few | TRBV4-1 | CASSPGRQGAGRGFAGELFF
. | many | TRBV27 | CASSLGSVVSTEAFF
. | few | TRBV27 | CATRRAGREQFF
TRBD2 | few | TRBV5-1 | CASSFPRGGRADTQYF
. | few | TRBV7-8 | CASSSFEVTRGQPQHF
. | few | TRBV28 | CASSPWDITYNEQFF